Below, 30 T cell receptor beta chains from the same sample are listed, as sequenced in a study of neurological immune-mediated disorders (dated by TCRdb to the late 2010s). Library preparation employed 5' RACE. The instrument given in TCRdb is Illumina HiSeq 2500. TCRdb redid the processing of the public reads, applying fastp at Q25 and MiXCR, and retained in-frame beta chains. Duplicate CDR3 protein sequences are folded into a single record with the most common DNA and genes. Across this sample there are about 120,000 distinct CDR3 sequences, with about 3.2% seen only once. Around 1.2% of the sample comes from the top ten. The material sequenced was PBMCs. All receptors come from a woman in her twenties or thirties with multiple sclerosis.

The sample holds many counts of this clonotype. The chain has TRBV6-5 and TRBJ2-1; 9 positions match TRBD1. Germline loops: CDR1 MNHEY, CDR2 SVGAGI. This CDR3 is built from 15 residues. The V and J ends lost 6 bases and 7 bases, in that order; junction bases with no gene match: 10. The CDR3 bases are TGTGCCAGCAGGCTGGCGGGACAGGGTTGGAATGAGCAGTTCTTC. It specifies CASRLAGQGWNEQFF.

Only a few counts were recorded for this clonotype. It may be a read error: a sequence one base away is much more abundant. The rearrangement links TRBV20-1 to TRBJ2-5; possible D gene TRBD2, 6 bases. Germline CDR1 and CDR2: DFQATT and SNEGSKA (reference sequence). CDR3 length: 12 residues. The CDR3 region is CSSPGTGENQYF. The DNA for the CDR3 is TGCAGTTCCCCCGGGACGGGGGAGAACCAGTACTTC.

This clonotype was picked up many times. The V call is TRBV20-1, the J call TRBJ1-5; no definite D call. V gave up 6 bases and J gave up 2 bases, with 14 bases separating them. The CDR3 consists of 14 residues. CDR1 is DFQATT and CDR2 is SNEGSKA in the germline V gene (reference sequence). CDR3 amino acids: CSAKAVAGNQPQHF. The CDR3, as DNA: TGCAGTGCCAAGGCCGTAGCAGGCAATCAGCCCCAGCATTTT.

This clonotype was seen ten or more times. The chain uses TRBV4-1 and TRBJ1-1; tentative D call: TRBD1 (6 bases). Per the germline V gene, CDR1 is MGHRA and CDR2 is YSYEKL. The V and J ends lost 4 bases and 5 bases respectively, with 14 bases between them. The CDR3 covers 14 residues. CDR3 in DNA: TGCGCCAGCAGCCTAACAGGGATCGTGACTGAAGCTTTCTTT. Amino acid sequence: CASSLTGIVTEAFF.

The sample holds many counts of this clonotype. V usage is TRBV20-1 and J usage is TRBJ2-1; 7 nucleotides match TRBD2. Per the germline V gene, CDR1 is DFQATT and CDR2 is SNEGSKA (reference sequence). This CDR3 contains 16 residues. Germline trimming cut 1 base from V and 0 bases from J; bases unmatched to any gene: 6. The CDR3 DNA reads TGCAGTGCTAGAGTGCCCGCTAGCGGCTCCTACAATGAGCAGTTCTTC. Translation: CSARVPASGSYNEQFF.

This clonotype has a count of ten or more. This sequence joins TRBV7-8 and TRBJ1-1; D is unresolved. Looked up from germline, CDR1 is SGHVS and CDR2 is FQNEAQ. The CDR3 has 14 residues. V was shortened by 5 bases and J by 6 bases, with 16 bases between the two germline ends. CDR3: CASSPRPGWAEAFF. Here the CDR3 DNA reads TGTGCCAGCAGCCCCCGTCCGGGGTGGGCTGAAGCTTTCTTT.

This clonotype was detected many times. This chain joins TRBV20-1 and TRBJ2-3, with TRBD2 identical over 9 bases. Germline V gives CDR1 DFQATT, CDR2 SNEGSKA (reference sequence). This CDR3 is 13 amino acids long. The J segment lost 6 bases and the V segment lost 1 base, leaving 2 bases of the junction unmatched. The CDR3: CSARAGLADTQYF. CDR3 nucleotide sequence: TGCAGTGCTAGAGCAGGACTAGCGGATACGCAGTATTTT.

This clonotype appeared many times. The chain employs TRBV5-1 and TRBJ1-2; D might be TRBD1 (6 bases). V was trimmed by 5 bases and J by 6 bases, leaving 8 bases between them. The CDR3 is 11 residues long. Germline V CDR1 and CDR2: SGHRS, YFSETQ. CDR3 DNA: TGCGCCAGCAGAACAGGGAATGGCTACACCTTC. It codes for CASRTGNGYTF.

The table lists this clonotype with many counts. Here the CDR3 DNA reads TGCAGTGCTAGTCCTCCAGGTTTCGCTGAAGCTTTCTTT. The encoded protein is CSASPPGFAEAFF. The rearrangement uses TRBV20-1 and TRBJ1-1, with D unresolved. Germline CDR1 is DFQATT and CDR2 is SNEGSKA (reference sequence). CDR3 length: 13 residues. Trimming took off 3 bases at V and 6 bases at J, with 14 bases between the two ends.

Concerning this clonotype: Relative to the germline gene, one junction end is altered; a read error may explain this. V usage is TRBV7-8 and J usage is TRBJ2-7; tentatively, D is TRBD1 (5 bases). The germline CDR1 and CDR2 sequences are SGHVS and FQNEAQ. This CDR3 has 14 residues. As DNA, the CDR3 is TGTGTCAGCAGCACTCGTACAGGCCCCTACGAGCAGTACTTC. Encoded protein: CVSSTRTGPYEQYF.

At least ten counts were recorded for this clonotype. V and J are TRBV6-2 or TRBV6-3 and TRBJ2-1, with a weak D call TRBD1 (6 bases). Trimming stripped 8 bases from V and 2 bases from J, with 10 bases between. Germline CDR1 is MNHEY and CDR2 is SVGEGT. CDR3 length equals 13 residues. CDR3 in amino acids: CASSWGPYNEQFF. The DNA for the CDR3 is TGTGCCAGCTCCTGGGGGCCCTACAATGAGCAGTTCTTC.

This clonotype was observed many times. CDR3: CASSQDRDIGDEQYF. In DNA, the CDR3 is TGCGCCAGCAGCCAAGATCGGGATATAGGAGACGAGCAGTACTTC. The chain links TRBV4-3 to TRBJ2-7, with D possibly being TRBD2 (5 bases). Per germline, CDR1 LGHNA and CDR2 YSLEER. The CDR3 sequence is 15 residues long. The ends were cut back, 0 bases at V and 5 bases at J, with 14 bases in the middle.

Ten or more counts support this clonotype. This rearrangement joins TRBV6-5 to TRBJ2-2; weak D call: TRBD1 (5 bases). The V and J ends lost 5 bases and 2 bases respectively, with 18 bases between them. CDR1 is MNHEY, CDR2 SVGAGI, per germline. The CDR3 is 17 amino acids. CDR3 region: CASSENIARANTGELFF. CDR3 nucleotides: TGTGCCAGCAGTGAAAATATCGCCAGGGCAAACACCGGGGAGCTGTTTTTT.

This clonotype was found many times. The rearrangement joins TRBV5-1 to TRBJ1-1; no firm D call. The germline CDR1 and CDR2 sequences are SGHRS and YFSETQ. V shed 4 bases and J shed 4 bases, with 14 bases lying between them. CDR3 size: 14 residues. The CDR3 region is CASSRNNAATEAFF. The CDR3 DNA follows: TGCGCCAGCAGCCGAAACAACGCGGCCACTGAAGCTTTCTTT.

The CDR3 here is CASSRDILNTEAFF. CDR3 DNA sequence: TGTGCCAGCAGCCGGGACATACTGAACACTGAAGCTTTCTTT. V usage is TRBV7-9 and J usage is TRBJ1-1, with TRBD1 as a possible D gene (6 bases). This CDR3 is 14 amino acids long. CDR1 SEHNR and CDR2 FQNEAQ come from the germline V gene (reference sequence). Trimming pared 5 bases from V and 0 bases from J, leaving 10 bases between.

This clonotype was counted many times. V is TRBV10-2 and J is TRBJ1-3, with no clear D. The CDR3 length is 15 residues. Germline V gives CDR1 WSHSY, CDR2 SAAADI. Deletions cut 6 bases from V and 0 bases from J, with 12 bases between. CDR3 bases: TGCGCCAGCAGGCCTATCACAGACTCTGGAAACACCATATATTTT. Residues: CASRPITDSGNTIYF.

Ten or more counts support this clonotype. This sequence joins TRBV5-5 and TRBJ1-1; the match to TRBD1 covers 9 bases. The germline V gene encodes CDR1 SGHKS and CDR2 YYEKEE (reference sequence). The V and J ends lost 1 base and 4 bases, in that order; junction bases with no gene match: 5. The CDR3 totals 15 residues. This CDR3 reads CASSLITGGTTEAFF. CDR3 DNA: TGTGCCAGCAGCTTGATCACAGGGGGCACCACTGAAGCTTTCTTT.

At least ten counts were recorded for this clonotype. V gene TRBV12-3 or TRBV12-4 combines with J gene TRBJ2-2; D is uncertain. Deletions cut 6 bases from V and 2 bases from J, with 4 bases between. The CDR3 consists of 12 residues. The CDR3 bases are TGTGCCAGCAGCATTAACACCGGGGAGCTGTTTTTT. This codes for CASSINTGELFF.

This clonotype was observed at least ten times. This chain's CDR3 is CASRLGNLRTQYF. The CDR3 DNA sequence: TGTGCCAGCCGCCTTGGGAATTTAAGGACCCAGTACTTC. The chain has TRBV12-3 or TRBV12-4 and TRBJ2-5; D remains unclear. V was cut by 8 bases and J by 7 bases, with 17 bases left in between. This CDR3 has 13 residues.

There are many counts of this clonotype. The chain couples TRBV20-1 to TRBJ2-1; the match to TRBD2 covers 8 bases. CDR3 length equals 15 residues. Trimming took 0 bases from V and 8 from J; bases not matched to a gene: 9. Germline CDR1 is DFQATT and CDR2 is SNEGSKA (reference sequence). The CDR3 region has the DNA TGCAGTGCTAGAGATGTGGCGGGAGGAATGGATGAGCAGTTCTTC. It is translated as CSARDVAGGMDEQFF.

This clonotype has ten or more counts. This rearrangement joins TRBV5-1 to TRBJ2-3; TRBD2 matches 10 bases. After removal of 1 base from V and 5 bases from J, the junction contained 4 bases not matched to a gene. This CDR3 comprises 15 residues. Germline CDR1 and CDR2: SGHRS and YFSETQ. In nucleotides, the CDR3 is TGCGCCAGCAGCTTGCCGAGCGGGAGGGGAGATACGCAGTATTTT. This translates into CASSLPSGRGDTQYF.

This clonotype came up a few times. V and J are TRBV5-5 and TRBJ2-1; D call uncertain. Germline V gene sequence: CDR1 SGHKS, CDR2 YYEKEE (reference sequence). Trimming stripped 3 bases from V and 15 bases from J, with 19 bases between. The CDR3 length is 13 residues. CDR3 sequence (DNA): TGTGCCAGCAGCTCCGTGACCACACTTAAGGGGTTCTTC. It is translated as CASSSVTTLKGFF.

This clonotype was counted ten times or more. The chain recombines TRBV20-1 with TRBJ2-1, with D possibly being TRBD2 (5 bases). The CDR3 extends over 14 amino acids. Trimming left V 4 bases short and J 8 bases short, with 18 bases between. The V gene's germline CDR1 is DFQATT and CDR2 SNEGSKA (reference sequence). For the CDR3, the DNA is TGCAGTGCTACCCTCAGCGTAGCGCCTGATGAGCAGTTCTTC. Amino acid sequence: CSATLSVAPDEQFF.

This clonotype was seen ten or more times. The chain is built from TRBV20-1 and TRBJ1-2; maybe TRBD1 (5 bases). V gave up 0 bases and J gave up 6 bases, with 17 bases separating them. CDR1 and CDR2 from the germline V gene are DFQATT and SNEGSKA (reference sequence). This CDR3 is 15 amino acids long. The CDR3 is CSARDRVGGTNGYTF. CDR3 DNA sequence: TGCAGTGCTAGAGATAGAGTCGGAGGGACGAATGGCTACACCTTC.

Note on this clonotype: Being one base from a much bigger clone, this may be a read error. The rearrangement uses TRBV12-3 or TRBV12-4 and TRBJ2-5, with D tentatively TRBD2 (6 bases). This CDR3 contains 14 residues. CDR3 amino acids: CDSSFGGSGETQYF. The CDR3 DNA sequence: TGTGACAGCAGTTTCGGGGGTTCGGGAGAGACCCAGTACTTC.

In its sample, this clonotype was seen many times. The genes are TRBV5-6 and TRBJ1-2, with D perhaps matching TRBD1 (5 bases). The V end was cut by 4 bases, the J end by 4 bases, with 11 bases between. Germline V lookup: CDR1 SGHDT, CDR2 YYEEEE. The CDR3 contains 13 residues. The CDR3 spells CASSETELYGYTF. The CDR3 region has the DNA TGTGCCAGCAGCGAGACAGAGCTCTATGGCTACACCTTC. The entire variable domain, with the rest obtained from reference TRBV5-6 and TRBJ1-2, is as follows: DAGVTQSPTHLIKTRGQQVTLRCSPKSGHDTVSWYQQALGQGPQFIFQYYEEEERQRGNFPDRFSGHQFPNYSSELNVNALLLGDSALYLCASSETELYGYTFGSGTRLTVV.

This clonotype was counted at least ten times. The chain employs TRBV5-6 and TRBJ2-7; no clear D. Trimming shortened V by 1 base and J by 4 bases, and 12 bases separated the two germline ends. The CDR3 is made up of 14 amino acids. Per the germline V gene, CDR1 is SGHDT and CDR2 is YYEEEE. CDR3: CASSLISIGYEQYF. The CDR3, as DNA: TGTGCCAGCAGCTTGATTTCCATTGGTTACGAGCAGTACTTC.

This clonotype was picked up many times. The CDR3, as DNA: TGTGCCAGCAGCTTAGACGGCAGAGCCCAAGAGACCCAGTACTTC. Its protein is CASSLDGRAQETQYF. This rearrangement joins TRBV7-2 to TRBJ2-5; D unclear. Trimming cost V 1 base and J 1 base, with 10 bases left between them. The CDR3 extends over 15 amino acids. CDR1 and CDR2 from the germline V gene are SGHTA and FQGNSA.

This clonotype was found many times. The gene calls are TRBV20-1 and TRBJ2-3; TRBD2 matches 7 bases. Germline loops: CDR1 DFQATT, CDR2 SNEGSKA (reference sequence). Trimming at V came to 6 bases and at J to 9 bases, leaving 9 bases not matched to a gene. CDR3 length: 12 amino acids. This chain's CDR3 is CSAFPTSRTQYF. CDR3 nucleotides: TGCAGTGCCTTCCCGACTAGCCGAACGCAGTATTTT.

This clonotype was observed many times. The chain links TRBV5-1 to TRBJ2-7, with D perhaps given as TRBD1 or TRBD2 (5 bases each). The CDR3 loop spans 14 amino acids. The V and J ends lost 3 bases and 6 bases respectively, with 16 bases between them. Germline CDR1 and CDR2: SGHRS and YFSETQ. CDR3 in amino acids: CASSSPGPSREQYF. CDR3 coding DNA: TGCGCCAGCAGCTCGCCGGGACCGTCGCGCGAGCAGTACTTC.